This entry describes one TCR beta chain. The clone's antigen remains unknown. No per-base quality is available; no much larger clone lies one base away. This entry comes from a study of CD8 T cells in Susac syndrome (dated by TCRdb to about 2019). About the investigation overall: Repertoire sequencing was used to test whether CD8+ T cell activation and differentiation in Susac syndrome was antigen driven.

RNA was extracted using the RNeasy kit, and about 0.45 to 1 microgram was reverse transcribed with random hexamers. TCR beta CDR3 regions were amplified with the immunoSEQ multiplex PCR assay covering 54 Vbeta and 13 Jbeta segments. PCR amplification bias was corrected by using a synthetic template baseline for primer optimization and computational correction. In the paper's pipeline: Reads were annotated to V, D and J genes according to IMGT and were analyzed with immunoSEQ Analyzer, with only productive sequences retained. Clonality was calculated as one minus the Shannon entropy normalized by log2 of the number of productive unique sequences. For each patient and control, public and private clones were evaluated within the 100 most prevalent clones. Clones were defined as Susac-specific when absent from the healthy and MS cohorts, from over 950 published viral clones and from other ImmuneACCESS disease sequences. The raw public reads went through TCRdb reprocessing: fastp at Q25, MiXCR clone calling, in-frame beta chains kept. Under each unique CDR3 protein, matching rows form one entry showing the most common genes and DNA. The V and J calls, along with clone size, are taken from TCRdb and not from the paper's own processing. The sample records approximately 220,000 distinct CDR3 sequences, about 95% of which are singletons. Approximately 0.082% of the sample is in the top ten clones.

The V end gives up 0 bases and the J end 8 bases, leaving 7 bases in the junction not matched to a gene. Based on the germline V gene (reference sequence), the CDR1 and CDR2 sequences are SGHNT and YYREEE. The CDR3 goes from the cysteine to the phenylalanine over 15 residues. The kept DNA is CDR3 alone, 45 bases in frame from the first base. Here is what the overall study found, with its caveats: The TCR sequencing and HLA analysis was acknowledged to have included a relatively small number of individuals.

Peripheral blood CD8+ and CD4+ T cells from healthy donors, Susac syndrome patients and multiple sclerosis patients were profiled using high-throughput TCR beta sequencing. The multiple sclerosis controls were treatment-naive patients whose relapsing-remitting disease, either stable or active, fulfilled the revised McDonald criteria. Bulk CD8+ and CD4+ T cells were purified by magnetic negative isolation, while CD8+ TEMRA cells were enriched using FACS. Blood was drawn into EDTA tubes, processed within 24 hours, and PBMCs were isolated by density gradient centrifugation. PBMCs intended for TCR sequencing were cryopreserved in liquid nitrogen and were subsequently thawed in a 37 degrees C water bath. Purity of sorted or isolated CD4+, CD8+ and CD8+ TEMRA cells was at least 90%.

The origin of this receptor is a human donor with multiple sclerosis. Recombination linked TRBV5-4 to TRBJ2-5; the central 10 bases match TRBD2. Sequenced: CD4+ T cells from PBMCs. The CDR3 has the sequence CASSLVVAGGETQYF. The nucleotides are TGTGCCAGCAGCTTGGTGGTAGCGGGGGGCGAAACCCAGTACTTC.